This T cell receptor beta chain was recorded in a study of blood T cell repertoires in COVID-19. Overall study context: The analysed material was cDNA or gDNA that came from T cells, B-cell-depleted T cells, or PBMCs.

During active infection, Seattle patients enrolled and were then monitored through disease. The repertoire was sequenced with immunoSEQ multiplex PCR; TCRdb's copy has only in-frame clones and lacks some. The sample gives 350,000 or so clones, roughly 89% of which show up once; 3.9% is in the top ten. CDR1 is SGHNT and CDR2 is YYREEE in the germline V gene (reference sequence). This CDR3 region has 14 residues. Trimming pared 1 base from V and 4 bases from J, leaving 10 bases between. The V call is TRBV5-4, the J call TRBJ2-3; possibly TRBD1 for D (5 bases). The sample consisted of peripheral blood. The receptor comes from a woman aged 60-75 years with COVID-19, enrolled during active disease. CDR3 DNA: TGTGCCAGCAGCTTGCAAGGGGCTGCAGATACGCAGTATTTT. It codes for CASSLQGAADTQYF.